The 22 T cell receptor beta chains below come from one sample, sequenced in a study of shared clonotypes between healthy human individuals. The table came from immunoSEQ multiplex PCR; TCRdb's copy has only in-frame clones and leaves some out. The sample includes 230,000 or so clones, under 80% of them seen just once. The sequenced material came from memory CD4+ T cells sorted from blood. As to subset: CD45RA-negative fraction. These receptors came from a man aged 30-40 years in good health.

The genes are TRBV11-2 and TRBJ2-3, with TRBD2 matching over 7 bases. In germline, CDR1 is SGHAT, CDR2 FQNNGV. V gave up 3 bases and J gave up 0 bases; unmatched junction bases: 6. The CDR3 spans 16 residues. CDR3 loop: CASSLLAAGSTDTQYF. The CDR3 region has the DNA TGTGCCAGCAGCTTGCTAGCGGCCGGTAGCACAGATACGCAGTATTTT.

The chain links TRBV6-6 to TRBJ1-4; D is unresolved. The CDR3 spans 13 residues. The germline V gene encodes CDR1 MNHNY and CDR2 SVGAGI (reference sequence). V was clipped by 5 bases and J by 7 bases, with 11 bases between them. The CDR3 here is CASSIHLGEKLFF. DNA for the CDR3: TGTGCCAGCAGTATTCACTTGGGTGAAAAACTGTTTTTT.

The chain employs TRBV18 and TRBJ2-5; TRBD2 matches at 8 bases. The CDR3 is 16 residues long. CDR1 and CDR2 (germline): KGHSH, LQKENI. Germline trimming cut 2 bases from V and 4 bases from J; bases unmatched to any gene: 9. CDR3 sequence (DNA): TGTGCCAGCTCACCAGCGGGGGGCCCTGAAGGAGAGACCCAGTACTTC. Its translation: CASSPAGGPEGETQYF.

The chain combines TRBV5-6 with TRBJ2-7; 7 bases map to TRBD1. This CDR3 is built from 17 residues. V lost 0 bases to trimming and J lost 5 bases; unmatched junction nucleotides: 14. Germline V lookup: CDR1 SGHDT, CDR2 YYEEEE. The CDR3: CASSLEVGGQAEHEQYF. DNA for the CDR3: TGTGCCAGCAGCTTGGAGGTGGGCGGACAGGCGGAACACGAGCAGTACTTC.

CDR3 sequence (DNA): TGTGCCAGCACCCGGGACTCGGCAGAGCAGTTCTTC. Translation gives CASTRDSAEQFF. V and J are TRBV2 and TRBJ2-1, with D possibly TRBD2 on 6 matching bases. CDR1 SNHLY and CDR2 FYNNEI come from the germline V gene. V was cut by 7 bases and J by 10 bases, with 14 bases left in between. CDR3 length: 12 amino acids.

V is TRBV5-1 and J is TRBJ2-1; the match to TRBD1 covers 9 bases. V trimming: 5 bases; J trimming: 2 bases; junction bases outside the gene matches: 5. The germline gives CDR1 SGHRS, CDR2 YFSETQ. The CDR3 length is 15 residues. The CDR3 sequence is CASRARQGAYNEQFF. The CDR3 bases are TGCGCCAGCAGGGCCAGACAGGGGGCCTACAATGAGCAGTTCTTC.

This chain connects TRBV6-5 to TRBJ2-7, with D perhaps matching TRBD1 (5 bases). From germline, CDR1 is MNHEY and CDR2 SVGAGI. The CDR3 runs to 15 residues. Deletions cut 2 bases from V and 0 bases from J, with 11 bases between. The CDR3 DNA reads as TGTGCCAGCAGTTACGTTGCAGGGAACTCCTACGAGCAGTACTTC. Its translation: CASSYVAGNSYEQYF.

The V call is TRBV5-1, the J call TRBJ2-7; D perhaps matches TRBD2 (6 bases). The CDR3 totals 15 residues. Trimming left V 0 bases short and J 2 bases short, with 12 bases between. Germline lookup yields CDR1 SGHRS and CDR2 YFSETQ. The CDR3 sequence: CASSLVAEPPYEQYF. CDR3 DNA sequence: TGCGCCAGCAGCTTGGTAGCGGAGCCGCCCTACGAGCAGTACTTC.

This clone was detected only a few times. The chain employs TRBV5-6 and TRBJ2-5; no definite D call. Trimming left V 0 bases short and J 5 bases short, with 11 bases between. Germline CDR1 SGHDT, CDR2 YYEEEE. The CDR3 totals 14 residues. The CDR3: CASSLGFGSETQYF. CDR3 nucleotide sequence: TGTGCCAGCAGCTTGGGGTTCGGAAGTGAGACCCAGTACTTC.

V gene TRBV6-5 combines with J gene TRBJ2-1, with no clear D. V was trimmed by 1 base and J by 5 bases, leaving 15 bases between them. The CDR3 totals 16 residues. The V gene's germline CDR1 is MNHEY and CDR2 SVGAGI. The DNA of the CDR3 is TGTGCCAGCAGTTACTTTGGGCAGAGAATCCACAATGAGCAGTTCTTC. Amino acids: CASSYFGQRIHNEQFF.

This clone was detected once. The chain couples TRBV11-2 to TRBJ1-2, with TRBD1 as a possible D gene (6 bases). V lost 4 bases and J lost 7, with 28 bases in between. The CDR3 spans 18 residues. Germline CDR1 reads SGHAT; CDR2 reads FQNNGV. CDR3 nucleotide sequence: TGTGCCAGCAGCTCGGGGATCGGGACAACGATTACCTCTGGTGGCTACACCTTC. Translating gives CASSSGIGTTITSGGYTF.

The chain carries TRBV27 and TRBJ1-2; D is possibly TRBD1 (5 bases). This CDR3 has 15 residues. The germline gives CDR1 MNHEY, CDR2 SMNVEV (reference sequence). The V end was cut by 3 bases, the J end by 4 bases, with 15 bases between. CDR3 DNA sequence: TGTGCCAGCAGTTTCAATCCTCCGGACATCTATGGCTACACCTTC. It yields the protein CASSFNPPDIYGYTF.

Here the CDR3 DNA reads TGTGCCAGCAGCGCTAAGGGACTAGCGGGTTACAATGAGCAGTTCTTC. As protein: CASSAKGLAGYNEQFF. The chain has TRBV9 and TRBJ2-1, with 12 bases that match TRBD2. Germline lookup yields CDR1 SGDLS and CDR2 YYNGEE. The length of the CDR3 is 16 residues. V gave up 3 bases and J gave up 4 bases; unmatched junction bases: 5. The full variable domain, in which reference TRBV9 and TRBJ2-1 provide the parts outside the CDR3, is DSGVTQTPKHLITATGQRVTLRCSPRSGDLSVYWYQQSLDQGLQFLIQYYNGEERAKGNILERFSAQQFPDLHSELNLSSLELGDSALYFCASSAKGLAGYNEQFFGPGTRLTVL.

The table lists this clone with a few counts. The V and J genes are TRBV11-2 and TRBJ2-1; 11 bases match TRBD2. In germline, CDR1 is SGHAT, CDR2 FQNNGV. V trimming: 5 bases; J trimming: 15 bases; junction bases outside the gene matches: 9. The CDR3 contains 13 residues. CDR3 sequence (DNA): TGTGCCAGCAGCCTAGCGGGAGGTGGTCTGCCGTTCTTC. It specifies CASSLAGGGLPFF. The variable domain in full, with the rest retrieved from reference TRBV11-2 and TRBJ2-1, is EAGVAQSPRYKIIEKRQSVAFWCNPISGHATLYWYQQILGQGPKLLIQFQNNGVVDDSQLPKDRFSAERLKGVDSTLKIQPAKLEDSAVYLCASSLAGGGLPFFGPGTRLTVL.

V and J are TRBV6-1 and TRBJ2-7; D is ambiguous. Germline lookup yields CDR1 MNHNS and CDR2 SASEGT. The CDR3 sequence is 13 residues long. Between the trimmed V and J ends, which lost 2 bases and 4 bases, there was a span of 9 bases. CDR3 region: CASSELDRYEQYF. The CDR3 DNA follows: TGTGCCAGCAGTGAACTGGATCGTTACGAGCAGTACTTC.

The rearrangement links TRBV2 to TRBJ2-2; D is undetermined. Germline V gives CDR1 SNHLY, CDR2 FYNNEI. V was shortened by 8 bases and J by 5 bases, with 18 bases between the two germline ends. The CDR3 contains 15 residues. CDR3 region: CASVPRITKTGELFF. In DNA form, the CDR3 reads TGTGCCAGCGTACCACGGATAACCAAGACCGGGGAGCTGTTTTTT. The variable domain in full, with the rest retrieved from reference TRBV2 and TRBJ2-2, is EPEVTQTPSHQVTQMGQEVILRCVPISNHLYFYWYRQILGQKVEFLVSFYNNEISEKSEIFDDQFSVERPDGSNFTLKIRSTKLEDSAMYFCASVPRITKTGELFFGEGSRLTVL.

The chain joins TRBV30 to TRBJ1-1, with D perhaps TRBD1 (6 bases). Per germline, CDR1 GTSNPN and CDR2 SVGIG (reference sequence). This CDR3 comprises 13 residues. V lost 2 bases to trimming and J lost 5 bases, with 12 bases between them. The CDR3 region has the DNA TGTGCCTGGAGTCGGGGGCTTGGGACTGAAGCTTTCTTT. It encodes CAWSRGLGTEAFF.

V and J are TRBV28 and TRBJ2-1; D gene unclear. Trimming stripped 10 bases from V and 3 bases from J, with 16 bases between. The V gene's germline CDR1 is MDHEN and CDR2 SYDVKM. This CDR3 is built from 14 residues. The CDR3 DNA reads TGTGCCACCGGGCCCGGGTCAGGCTACAATGAGCAGTTCTTC. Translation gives CATGPGSGYNEQFF.

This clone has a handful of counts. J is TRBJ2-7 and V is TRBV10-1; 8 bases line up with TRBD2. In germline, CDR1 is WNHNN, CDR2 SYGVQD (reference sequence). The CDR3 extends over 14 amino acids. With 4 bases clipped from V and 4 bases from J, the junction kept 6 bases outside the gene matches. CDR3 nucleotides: TGCGCCAGCAGTGGGGGGGCTAGCGGGTACGAGCAGTACTTC. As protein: CASSGGASGYEQYF.

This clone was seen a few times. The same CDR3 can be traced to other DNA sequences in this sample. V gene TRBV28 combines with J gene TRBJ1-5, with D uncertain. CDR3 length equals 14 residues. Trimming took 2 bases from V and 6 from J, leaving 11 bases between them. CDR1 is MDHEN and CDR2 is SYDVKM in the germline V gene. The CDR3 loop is CASSLGPVSQPQHF. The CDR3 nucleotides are TGTGCCAGCAGTTTAGGCCCCGTCAGTCAGCCCCAGCATTTT.

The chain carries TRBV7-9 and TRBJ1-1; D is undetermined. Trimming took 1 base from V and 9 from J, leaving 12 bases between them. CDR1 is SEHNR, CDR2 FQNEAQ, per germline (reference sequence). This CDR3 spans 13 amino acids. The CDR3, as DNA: TGTGCCAGCAGCTTAGGAGGAGTCGGGAAAGCTTTCTTT. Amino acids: CASSLGGVGKAFF.

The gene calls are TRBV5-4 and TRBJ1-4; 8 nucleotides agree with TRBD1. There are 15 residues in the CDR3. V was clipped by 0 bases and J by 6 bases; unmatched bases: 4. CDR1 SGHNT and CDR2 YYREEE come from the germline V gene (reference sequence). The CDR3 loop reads CASSLAGGADEKLFF. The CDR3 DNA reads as TGTGCCAGCAGCTTGGCAGGGGGCGCAGATGAAAAACTGTTTTTT.